The 15 T cell receptor beta chains in this list originate from one sample, sequenced in a study of T cell responses to AZD1222 COVID-19 vaccine. Data came from immunoSEQ multiplex PCR; TCRdb stores just in-frame clones and leaves some out. The table shows 110,000 to 150,000 clones, with about 93% occurring only once. The source material was peripheral blood, sampled on day 0 of AZD1222 vaccination. These receptor sequences come from an adult in good health.

Here the CDR3 reads CASSLAGTQNQPQHF. The CDR3 DNA reads TGTGCCAGCAGCTTGGCCGGGACCCAGAATCAGCCCCAGCATTTT. The rearrangement uses TRBV5-6 and TRBJ1-5; the D gene is possibly TRBD1 (5 bases). V shed 0 bases and J shed 4 bases, with 11 bases lying between them. Germline V lookup: CDR1 SGHDT, CDR2 YYEEEE. The CDR3 runs to 15 residues. The whole variable domain, remainder taken from reference TRBV5-6 and TRBJ1-5, is DAGVTQSPTHLIKTRGQQVTLRCSPKSGHDTVSWYQQALGQGPQFIFQYYEEEERQRGNFPDRFSGHQFPNYSSELNVNALLLGDSALYLCASSLAGTQNQPQHFGDGTRLSIL.

In this sample, this clone turned up once. The genes are TRBV30 and TRBJ2-5; D is ambiguous. The CDR3 is 12 amino acids. Germline-derived CDR1 and CDR2 are GTSNPN and SVGIG (reference sequence). Trimming removed 4 bases at V and 4 bases at J, with 10 bases between. The CDR3 loop is CAWTPRPETQYF. CDR3 bases: TGTGCCTGGACTCCCAGGCCAGAGACCCAGTACTTC.

The rearrangement links TRBV2 to TRBJ2-7, with TRBD1 matching over 8 bases. Per the germline V gene, CDR1 is SNHLY and CDR2 is FYNNEI. J was trimmed by 3 bases and V by 7 bases; bases with no gene match: 14. The CDR3 has 16 residues. CDR3 DNA: TGTGCCAGCAAAGGTTTAGTGGGACAGGCCAACTACGAGCAGTACTTC. Translating gives CASKGLVGQANYEQYF.

The chain combines TRBV5-4 with TRBJ2-3; weak D call: TRBD1 (6 bases). Between the trimmed V and J ends, which lost 4 bases and 1 base, there was a span of 13 bases. This CDR3 region has 15 residues. CDR1 and CDR2 from the germline V gene are SGHNT and YYREEE (reference sequence). CDR3 DNA sequence: TGTGCCAGCAGCCCTGGGGGCGGAGGCACAGATACGCAGTATTTT. Residues: CASSPGGGGTDTQYF.

The chain links TRBV19 to TRBJ1-2, with 7 nucleotides matching TRBD1. The germline V gene has CDR1 LNHDA and CDR2 SQIVND (reference sequence). CDR3 size: 16 residues. The V and J ends lost 5 bases and 2 bases, in that order; junction bases with no gene match: 11. CDR3 coding DNA: TGTGCCAGTAGTCCTCATGGGACAGTAGGAAACTATGGCTACACCTTC. Its translation: CASSPHGTVGNYGYTF.

This chain connects TRBV11-3 to TRBJ2-1, with a possible D match to TRBD2 (6 bases). The germline V gene has CDR1 SGHNT and CDR2 YENEEA. This CDR3 has 18 amino acids. V was cut by 2 bases and J by 0 bases, with 17 bases left in between. The CDR3 protein is CASSLFYGVAVSYNEQFF. As DNA, the CDR3 is TGTGCCAGCAGCTTATTTTACGGCGTAGCGGTCTCCTACAATGAGCAGTTCTTC.

This clone was seen a single time. In DNA form, the CDR3 reads TGTGCCAGCAGCTTAACGGCGGGTAGACGCTATGGCTACACCTTC. This encodes CASSLTAGRRYGYTF. The V call is TRBV7-3, the J call TRBJ1-2; D not resolved. Germline CDR1 SGHTA, CDR2 FQGTGA. V shed 0 bases and J shed 4 bases, with 12 bases lying between them. This CDR3 is built from 15 residues. The full variable domain, with the rest looked up from reference TRBV7-3 and TRBJ1-2, is GAGVSQTPSNKVTEKGKYVELRCDPISGHTALYWYRQSLGQGPEFLIYFQGTGAADDSGLPNDRFFAVRPEGSVSTLKIQRTERGDSAVYLCASSLTAGRRYGYTFGSGTRLTVV.

The chain recombines TRBV6-2 or TRBV6-3 with TRBJ2-3; D gene uncertain. The germline V gene has CDR1 MNHEY and CDR2 SVGEGT. The CDR3 is made up of 12 amino acids. Trimming stripped 1 base from V and 7 bases from J, with 6 bases between. The CDR3 sequence is CASSYFTHTQYF. The CDR3, as DNA: TGTGCCAGCAGTTACTTTACACATACGCAGTATTTT.

The V gene is TRBV7-8, the J gene TRBJ2-7, with 9 bases lining up with TRBD2. The CDR3 has 15 residues. V dropped 4 bases and J dropped 5; count of bases not matched to a gene: 9. Germline V gene sequence: CDR1 SGHVS, CDR2 FQNEAQ. In nucleotides, the CDR3 is TGTGCCAGCAGCTATCTAGCGGGGATAAATGACGAGCAGTACTTC. Its protein is CASSYLAGINDEQYF.

J is TRBJ1-2 and V is TRBV5-6; maybe TRBD1 (6 bases). Germline assignment: CDR1 SGHDT and CDR2 YYEEEE. The CDR3 length is 13 residues. With 1 base removed from V and 8 bases from J, the gap between germline ends came to 12 bases. The CDR3 is CASSLTRGRGYTF. CDR3 nucleotides: TGTGCCAGCAGCTTGACCAGGGGACGCGGCTACACCTTC.

The J gene is TRBJ2-7, the V gene TRBV19; 9 nucleotides align to TRBD2. There are 13 residues in the CDR3. CDR1 is LNHDA, CDR2 SQIVND, per germline (reference sequence). V gave up 4 bases and J gave up 5 bases; unmatched junction bases: 3. CDR3: CASSSGGANEQYF. For the CDR3, the DNA is TGTGCCAGTAGTAGCGGGGGGGCCAACGAGCAGTACTTC.

The rearrangement links TRBV5-5 to TRBJ2-6; D possibly matches TRBD1 or TRBD2 (5 bases each). Deletions cut 0 bases from V and 4 bases from J, with 14 bases between. Germline V gives CDR1 SGHKS, CDR2 YYEKEE (reference sequence). The CDR3 totals 17 residues. The CDR3 region is CASSLGQGAGGANVLTF. CDR3 bases: TGTGCCAGCAGCTTGGGCCAGGGAGCAGGGGGGGCCAACGTCCTGACTTTC.

V usage is TRBV30 and J usage is TRBJ1-5; possibly TRBD1 for D (5 bases). Germline CDR1 GTSNPN, CDR2 SVGIG (reference sequence). The CDR3 runs to 17 residues. Trimming took off 2 bases at V and 0 bases at J, with 17 bases between the two ends. CDR3 protein: CAWSSDIRSYSNQPQHF. Here the CDR3 DNA reads TGTGCCTGGAGTTCGGACATTAGATCCTATAGCAATCAGCCCCAGCATTTT.

V and J are TRBV4-3 and TRBJ1-1; TRBD1 is a possible D gene (5 bases). In germline, CDR1 is LGHNA, CDR2 YSLEER. Trimming stripped 1 base from V and 5 bases from J, with 11 bases between. This CDR3 comprises 14 residues. Here the CDR3 DNA reads TGCGCCAGCAGCCAAGCAGGGCGGGGGACTGAAGCTTTCTTT. Its protein is CASSQAGRGTEAFF.

This clone has more than one count but fewer than ten. This chain uses TRBV30 with TRBJ1-1; D ambiguous. V was clipped by 0 bases and J by 1 base, with 6 bases between them. There are 13 residues in the CDR3. CDR1 is GTSNPN, CDR2 SVGIG, per germline (reference sequence). CDR3 loop: CAWSVIENTEAFF. For the CDR3, the DNA is TGTGCCTGGAGTGTGATAGAGAACACTGAAGCTTTCTTT.